Given below is one TCR beta chain in context. This sample was included in a study of blood T cell repertoires in COVID-19. Overall study: Acute and convalescent COVID-19 samples came from the United States, Italy and Spain. T cells, B-cell-depleted T cells, or PBMCs supplied cDNA or gDNA.

In the authors' workflow: Using reference gene primer amplification, nucleated cell counts were estimated. TCRdb keeps only in-frame clones here, not all; method: immunoSEQ multiplex PCR. V, J and clone size were drawn from that table, and D and trimming were deduced from the DNA. The sample yields about 380,000 clones, 70% to 85% seen once. V lost 5 bases and J lost 0, with 17 bases in between. CDR1 is SEHNR, CDR2 FQNEAQ, per germline (reference sequence). The CDR3 length is 18 residues. The chain joins TRBV7-9 to TRBJ1-6; the D gene is possibly TRBD1 (5 bases). The source is a human donor with acute or convalescent COVID-19. The donor label of this sample is uncertain. Material for sequencing was peripheral blood. DNA for the CDR3: TGTGCCAGCAGCGTCGGGACTCAATCCAGCTCCTATAATTCACCCCTCCACTTT. Protein: CASSVGTQSSSYNSPLHF.